Presented here are 4 T cell receptor beta chains from one specimen sequenced in a study of T-cell reconstitution after alpha-beta-depleted transplantation in children listed by TCRdb under 2016. Receptor libraries were prepared by PCR. The run used an Illumina HiSeq 2500. TCR library preparation used molecular barcoding, with unique molecular identifiers applied to normalize quantification of the TCRbeta repertoire. Using fastp at Q25 and MiXCR, TCRdb reprocessed the public reads and kept productive beta chains. Under each unique CDR3 protein, matching rows form one entry showing the most common genes and DNA. This sample has hundreds of thousands of distinct CDR3 sequences in its table, and approximately 15% of those were observed once. Under 6% of the sample is held by the ten biggest clonotypes. The treatment or condition label, read with the paper, signifies: allogeneic hematopoietic cell transplantation with graft depleted of TCRalphabeta T cells and CD19 B cells.

The source material was PBMCs, mostly from graft donor cells, sampled 360 days after TCRalphabeta/CD19-depleted stem cell transplant. The source is a male patient aged 10 to 17 who had a stem cell transplant for acute lymphoblastic leukemia, so the T cells may come from the graft donor.

The rearrangement joins TRBV7-2 to TRBJ2-7; D not certain. Trimming took off 1 base at V and 2 bases at J, with 9 bases between the two ends. Germline V gene data show CDR1 as SGHTA and CDR2 as FQGNSA. CDR3 length: 14 amino acids. The CDR3, as DNA: TGTGCCAGCAGCTTAGATCGCAGCACCTACGAGCAGTACTTC. This translates into CASSLDRSTYEQYF. The full variable domain, rest sourced from reference TRBV7-2 and TRBJ2-7, is GAGVSQSPSNKVTEKGKDVELRCDPISGHTALYWYRQSLGQGLEFLIYFQGNSAPDKSGLPSDRFSAERTGGSVSTLTIQRTQQEDSAVYLCASSLDRSTYEQYFGPGTRLTVT.

This clonotype showed up many times. V gene TRBV6-5 combines with J gene TRBJ2-5; the D gene is possibly TRBD2 (5 bases). CDR1 MNHEY and CDR2 SVGAGI come from the germline V gene. Trimming shortened V by 0 bases and J by 5 bases, and 13 bases separated the two germline ends. The CDR3 totals 15 residues. CDR3 DNA: TGTGCCAGCAGTTACTCGCGGAGGCTGTCCGAGACCCAGTACTTC. Its translation: CASSYSRRLSETQYF.

This clonotype occurred a few times. The CDR3 bases are TGCGCCAGCAGTCAGGTTGTCAGGGGACAATACAATGAGCAGTTCTTC. It specifies CASSQVVRGQYNEQFF. The rearrangement uses TRBV23-1 and TRBJ2-1; D might be TRBD1 (6 bases). TRBV23-1 counts as an open reading frame of uncertain function. Trimming left V 3 bases short and J 4 bases short, with 16 bases between. The CDR3 contains 16 residues.

This chain joins TRBV12-3 or TRBV12-4 and TRBJ2-7, with TRBD1 as a possible D gene (5 bases). The CDR3 runs 14 residues. The V end was cut by 3 bases, the J end by 5 bases, with 14 bases between. The CDR3 nucleotides read TGTGCCAGCAGTTTTTCAGGGTTCAAAGACGAGCAGTACTTC. Residues: CASSFSGFKDEQYF.